These 25 T cell receptor beta chains were all obtained from the same sample, sequenced in a study of T cells expressing NK-cell markers. One entry per CDR3 protein, without DNA, is what TCRdb gives after re-calling the 5' RACE reads. With about 460,000 distinct CDR3 sequences in the sample, the ten largest clones hold about 1.5%. The sequenced material came from blood T cells: a sorted CD56 or NKG2C T cell subset, CD4+ or CD8+ T cells, or bulk PBMC T cells (not recorded which). The receptors stem from a woman between 45 and 60 years old in good health.

The rearrangement joins TRBV29-1 to TRBJ1-2; TCRdb selects TRBD1, and the lack of DNA leaves this call unchecked. Germline lookup yields CDR1 SQVTM and CDR2 ANQGSEA. The CDR3 totals 11 residues. CDR3 region: CSVRGPDGYTF.

The chain combines TRBV20-1 with TRBJ2-1; the D call from TCRdb, TRBD2, cannot be confirmed without DNA. Germline lookup yields CDR1 DFQATT and CDR2 SNEGSKA (reference sequence). The CDR3 has 14 residues. The CDR3 loop is CSATWGRALNEQFF.

The chain is built from TRBV11-2 and TRBJ2-1. The CDR3 is 12 amino acids. Per the germline V gene, CDR1 is SGHAT and CDR2 is FQNNGV. The CDR3 sequence is CASSPRQNEQFF. Full variable domain (remainder filled in from reference TRBV11-2 and TRBJ2-1): EAGVAQSPRYKIIEKRQSVAFWCNPISGHATLYWYQQILGQGPKLLIQFQNNGVVDDSQLPKDRFSAERLKGVDSTLKIQPAKLEDSAVYLCASSPRQNEQFFGPGTRLTVL.

V is TRBV20-1 and J is TRBJ2-7. CDR1 DFQATT and CDR2 SNEGSKA come from the germline V gene (reference sequence). The CDR3 loop spans 14 amino acids. CDR3 sequence reads: CSARFLGGPYEQYF.

J is TRBJ2-2 and V is TRBV24-1; no DNA is available, so the TRBD2 call from TCRdb remains unchecked. This CDR3 has 14 amino acids. CDR1 is KGHDR and CDR2 is SFDVKD in the germline V gene. This chain's CDR3 is CATRTRAGSGELFF.

The chain joins TRBV5-1 to TRBJ2-7; the D gene TCRdb calls, TRBD2, cannot be checked with no DNA. In germline, CDR1 is SGHRS, CDR2 YFSETQ. The CDR3 length is 14 residues. The CDR3: CASSLAGVIYEQYF.

The chain employs TRBV2 and TRBJ1-5. This CDR3 spans 13 amino acids. Germline V gene lookup returns CDR1 SNHLY and CDR2 FYNNEI. The CDR3 protein is CASVADSNQPQHF.

This chain uses TRBV5-1 with TRBJ2-5; TCRdb selects TRBD2, and the lack of DNA leaves this call unchecked. From germline, CDR1 is SGHRS and CDR2 YFSETQ. This CDR3 contains 14 residues. The CDR3 reads CASSLSGIQETQYF. The entire variable domain, with the rest obtained from reference TRBV5-1 and TRBJ2-5, is as follows: KAGVTQTPRYLIKTRGQQVTLSCSPISGHRSVSWYQQTPGQGLQFLFEYFSETQRNKGNFPGRFSGRQFSNSRSEMNVSTLELGDSALYLCASSLSGIQETQYFGPGTRLLVL.

The rearrangement uses TRBV27 and TRBJ2-5; no DNA is available, so the TRBD1 call from TCRdb remains unchecked. The CDR3 length is 16 residues. Germline V CDR1 and CDR2: MNHEY, SMNVEV (reference sequence). CDR3 in amino acids: CASSPVPGQRQETQYF.

The chain has TRBV7-9 and TRBJ2-1; the TCRdb call, TRBD2, lacks DNA for checking. CDR1 SEHNR and CDR2 FQNEAQ come from the germline V gene (reference sequence). This CDR3 is 15 amino acids long. The CDR3 region is CASSFGREAYNEQFF.

The rearrangement uses TRBV5-4 and TRBJ2-2. The CDR3 has 12 residues. The germline V gene has CDR1 SGHNT and CDR2 YYREEE (reference sequence). The chain's CDR3 is CASRYDTGELFF.

The chain is built from TRBV5-1 and TRBJ2-7; TCRdb selects TRBD1, and the lack of DNA leaves this call unchecked. Germline V gene data show CDR1 as SGHRS and CDR2 as YFSETQ. The CDR3 length is 13 residues. CDR3 sequence reads: CASSLAGGFEQYF.

The rearrangement uses TRBV27 and TRBJ1-4. The CDR3 contains 11 residues. Germline CDR1 MNHEY, CDR2 SMNVEV (reference sequence). The chain's CDR3 is CASSLWEKLFF.

This chain links TRBV20-1 with TRBJ1-6. CDR1 and CDR2 from the germline V gene are DFQATT and SNEGSKA (reference sequence). The CDR3 length is 12 residues. CDR3 amino acids: CSASGQNSPLHF.

The chain recombines TRBV20-1 with TRBJ1-2; checking the TCRdb D call of TRBD1 is not possible without DNA. This CDR3 region has 13 residues. Looked up from germline, CDR1 is DFQATT and CDR2 is SNEGSKA (reference sequence). CDR3 sequence: CSARTGIGYGYTF.

J is TRBJ2-3 and V is TRBV12-3 or TRBV12-4; the TCRdb D gene call, TRBD1, has no DNA to confirm it. The CDR3 loop spans 14 amino acids. The CDR3 is CASSPPRISDTQYF.

V usage is TRBV18 and J usage is TRBJ1-2; TCRdb selects TRBD1, and the lack of DNA leaves this call unchecked. The CDR3 is 14 amino acids. Germline CDR1 KGHSH, CDR2 LQKENI. The CDR3 here is CASSTGQGASGYTF.

V and J are TRBV12-3 or TRBV12-4 and TRBJ2-1. There are 15 residues in the CDR3. The CDR3 loop is CASTPDQPSYNEQFF.

The CDR3 spells CASSESGRNTGELFF. This chain links TRBV10-1 with TRBJ2-2; there is no DNA to check the TCRdb D call of TRBD1. This CDR3 has 15 amino acids. CDR1 is WNHNN and CDR2 is SYGVQD in the germline V gene (reference sequence).

The V gene is TRBV20-1, the J gene TRBJ2-7. The germline gives CDR1 DFQATT, CDR2 SNEGSKA (reference sequence). This CDR3 has 17 amino acids. CDR3 in amino acids: CSAREHRLGRSSYEQYF.

The chain joins TRBV20-1 to TRBJ2-3; the TCRdb call, TRBD2, lacks DNA for checking. The CDR3 totals 19 residues. Germline V gene sequence: CDR1 DFQATT, CDR2 SNEGSKA (reference sequence). The CDR3 protein is CSARDLQAGGRGGRDTQYF.

The gene calls are TRBV12-3 or TRBV12-4 and TRBJ2-1. The CDR3 is 13 amino acids. CDR3 amino acids: CASRANPNNEQFF.

This chain connects TRBV5-1 to TRBJ2-1. Germline-derived CDR1 and CDR2 are SGHRS and YFSETQ. The CDR3 loop spans 12 amino acids. The CDR3 sequence: CASRSTRNEQFF.

The chain recombines TRBV10-2 with TRBJ2-5. CDR1 and CDR2 from the germline V gene are WSHSY and SAAADI. CDR3 size: 13 residues. The CDR3 loop is CASRQTAKETQYF.

The chain joins TRBV12-3 or TRBV12-4 to TRBJ2-3. This CDR3 contains 16 residues. CDR3 loop: CASSSQVTTSTDTQYF.